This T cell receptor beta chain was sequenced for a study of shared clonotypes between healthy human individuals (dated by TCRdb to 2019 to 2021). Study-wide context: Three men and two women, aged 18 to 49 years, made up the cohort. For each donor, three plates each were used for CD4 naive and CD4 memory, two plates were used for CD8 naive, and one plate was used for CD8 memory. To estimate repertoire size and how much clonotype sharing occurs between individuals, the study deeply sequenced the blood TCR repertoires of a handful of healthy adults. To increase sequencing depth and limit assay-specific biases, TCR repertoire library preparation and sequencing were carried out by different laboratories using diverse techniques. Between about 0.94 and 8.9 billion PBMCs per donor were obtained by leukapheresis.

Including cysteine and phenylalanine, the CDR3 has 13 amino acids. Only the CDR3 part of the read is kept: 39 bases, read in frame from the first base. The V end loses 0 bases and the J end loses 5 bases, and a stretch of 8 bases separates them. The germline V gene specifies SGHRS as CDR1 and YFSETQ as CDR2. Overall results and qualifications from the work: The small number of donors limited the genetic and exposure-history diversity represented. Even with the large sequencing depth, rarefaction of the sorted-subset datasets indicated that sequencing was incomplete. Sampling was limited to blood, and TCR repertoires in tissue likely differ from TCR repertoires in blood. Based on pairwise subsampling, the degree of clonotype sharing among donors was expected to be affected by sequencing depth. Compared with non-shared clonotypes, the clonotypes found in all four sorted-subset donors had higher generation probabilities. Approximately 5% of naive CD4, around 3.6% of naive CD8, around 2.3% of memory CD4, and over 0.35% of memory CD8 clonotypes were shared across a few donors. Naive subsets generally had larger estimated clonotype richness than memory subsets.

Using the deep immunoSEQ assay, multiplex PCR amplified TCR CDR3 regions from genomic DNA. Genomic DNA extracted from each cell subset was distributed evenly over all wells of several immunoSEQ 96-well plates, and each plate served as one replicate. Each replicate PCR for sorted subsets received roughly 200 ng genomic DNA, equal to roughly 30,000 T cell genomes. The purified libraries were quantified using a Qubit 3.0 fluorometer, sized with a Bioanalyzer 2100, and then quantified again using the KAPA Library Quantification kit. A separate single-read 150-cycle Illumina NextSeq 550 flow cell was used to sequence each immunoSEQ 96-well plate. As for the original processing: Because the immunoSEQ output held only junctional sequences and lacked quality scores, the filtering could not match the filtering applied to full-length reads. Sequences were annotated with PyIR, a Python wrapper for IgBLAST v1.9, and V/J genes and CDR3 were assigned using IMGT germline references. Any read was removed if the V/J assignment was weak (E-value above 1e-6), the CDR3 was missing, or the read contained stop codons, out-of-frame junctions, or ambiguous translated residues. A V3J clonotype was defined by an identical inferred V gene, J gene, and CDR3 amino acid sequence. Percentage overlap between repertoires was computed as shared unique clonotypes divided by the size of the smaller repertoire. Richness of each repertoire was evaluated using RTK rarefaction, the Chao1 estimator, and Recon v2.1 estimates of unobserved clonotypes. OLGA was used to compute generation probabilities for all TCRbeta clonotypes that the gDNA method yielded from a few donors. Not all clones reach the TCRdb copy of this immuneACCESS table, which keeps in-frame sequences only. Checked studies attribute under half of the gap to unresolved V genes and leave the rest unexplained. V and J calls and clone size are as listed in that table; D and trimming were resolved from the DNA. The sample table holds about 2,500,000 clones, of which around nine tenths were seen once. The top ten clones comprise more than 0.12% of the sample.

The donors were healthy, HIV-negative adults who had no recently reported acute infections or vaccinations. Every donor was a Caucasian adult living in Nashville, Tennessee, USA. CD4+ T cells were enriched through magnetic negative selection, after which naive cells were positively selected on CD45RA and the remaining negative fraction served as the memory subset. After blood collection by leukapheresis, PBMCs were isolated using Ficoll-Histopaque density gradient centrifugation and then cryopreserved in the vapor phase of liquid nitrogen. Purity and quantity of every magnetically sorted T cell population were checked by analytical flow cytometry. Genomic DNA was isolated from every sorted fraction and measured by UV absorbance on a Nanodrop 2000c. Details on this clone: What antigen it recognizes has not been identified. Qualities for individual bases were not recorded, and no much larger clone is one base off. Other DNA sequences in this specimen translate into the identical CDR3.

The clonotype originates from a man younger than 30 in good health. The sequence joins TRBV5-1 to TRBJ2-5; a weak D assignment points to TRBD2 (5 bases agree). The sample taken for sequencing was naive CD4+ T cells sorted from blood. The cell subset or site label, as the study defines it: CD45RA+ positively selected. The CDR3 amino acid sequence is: CASSLAGMETQYF. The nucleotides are TGCGCCAGCAGCTTGGCCGGGATGGAGACCCAGTACTTC.